Listed below are T cell receptor beta chains from one sample, sequenced in a study of regulatory T cells in long-lasting Graves disease. MiXCR was run by TCRdb on the multiplex PCR reads, yielding one entry per CDR3 protein. The table shows around 470,000 distinct CDR3 sequences, with 14% occurring only once. The same data also contributed to another study, on T cells in Graves' hyperthyroidism and ophthalmopathy.

The sequences come from peripheral blood mononuclear cells (PBMCs), collected at new diagnosis, from a patient treated with antithyroid drugs. These receptor sequences come from a woman aged 45-60 years with Graves disease. The conserved cysteine and the conserved F or W are not part of the CDR3 here. D genes are given only for firm matches.

cdr3_length v_call d_call cdr3_aa
12 TRBV6-1 TRBD1 ASSDGTGNSPLH
11 TRBV27 . ASSKQGMDGYT
15 TRBV3-1 . ASSQFFSSALYNEQF
15 TRBV6-2/TRBV6-3 TRBD2 ASSYSRLAGTPDTQY
12 TRBV7-9 . ASSLGWGPNGYT
12 TRBV3-1 . ASSHDSGDGELF
12 TRBV27 . ASSFRGDAGEQY
13 TRBV2 TRBD2 ASRKLAGSYNEQF
15 TRBV5-1 TRBD2 ASSFGLAGGPNGELF
13 TRBV28 TRBD2 ASSSGLAGVYEQY
13 TRBV30 TRBD1 AWSGTGGFRSPLH
10 TRBV29-1 . SVPGGPGEQF
14 TRBV14 . ASSQERTSQGETQY
13 TRBV28 TRBD1 ASSPEDREEGGYT
12 TRBV10-3 TRBD1 AIRPGQGNQPQH
11 TRBV10-2 TRBD1 ASQSGGDEKLF
13 TRBV20-1 TRBD2 SARRLAGACNEQF
13 TRBV7-9 TRBD2 ASSAPGLAGAEQY
15 TRBV5-4 TRBD2 ASSLTRTSGSQETQY
9 TRBV5-5 . ASSGGIGAF